Listed below are T cell receptor beta chains from one sample, sequenced in a study of T-cell reconstitution after alpha-beta-depleted transplantation in children. TCRdb passed the PCR reads through MiXCR, listing each CDR3 protein once. The table includes 700,000 to 950,000 distinct CDR3 sequences, around 17% detected once. Sequences were derived from PBMCs, mostly from graft donor cells, sampled 360 days after TCRalphabeta/CD19-depleted stem cell transplant. These receptors came from a male patient aged 10-17 years who had a stem cell transplant for acute lymphoblastic leukemia, so the T cells may come from the graft donor. CDR3s include the opening cysteine and the closing phenylalanine or tryptophan. A D gene is named only where the DNA matches it firmly. Rows may omit the clone size; those that give it use once, few, many or a size class.

TGCGCCAGCACGAGGGGACTAGCGGGAGATAGTGAGCAGTTCTTC,CASTRGLAGDSEQFF,TRBD2,TRBV5-1,TRBJ2-1,-
TGTGCCAGCAGTCAACAGGGGGAGGTCCCCTACGAGCAGTACTTC,CASSQQGEVPYEQYF,TRBD1,TRBV12-3/TRBV12-4,TRBJ2-7,many
TGCAGCGTCTCCCTCTTAGCGGGAGGGTATCCCGGGGAGCTGTTTTTT,CSVSLLAGGYPGELFF,TRBD2,TRBV29-1,TRBJ2-2,many
TGTGCCAGCAGTAGGGAACTAGCGGGGAACACCGGGGAGCTGTTTTTT,CASSRELAGNTGELFF,TRBD2,TRBV7-3,TRBJ2-2,few
TGCGCCAGCAGCTTGGTCGTAGCGGGCTCGAAGGAGCAGTACTTC,CASSLVVAGSKEQYF,TRBD2,TRBV5-1,TRBJ2-7,many
TGTGCCAGCAGCTGGGGGGGAGCCAAAAACATTCAGTACTTC,CASSWGGAKNIQYF,TRBD2,TRBV27,TRBJ2-4,-
TGCAGTGCGGTATATAATTCACCCCTCCACTTT,CSAVYNSPLHF,-,TRBV20-1,TRBJ1-6,-
TGTGCCAGCAGCTTGGGGGGGGAAATCGACAATGAGCAGTTCTTC,CASSLGGEIDNEQFF,-,TRBV5-4,TRBJ2-1,-
TGCGCCAGCAGCTTGGCGGAGTCCCTTGGTGAAAAACTGTTTTTT,CASSLAESLGEKLFF,-,TRBV5-1,TRBJ1-4,-
TGTGCCAGCAGCCTACGGGACTACCCCTCCTACGAGCAGTACTTC,CASSLRDYPSYEQYF,TRBD2,TRBV12-3/TRBV12-4,TRBJ2-7,many
TGCAGCGTTTCTGACAGTAACTACTACGAGCAGTACTTC,CSVSDSNYYEQYF,-,TRBV29-1,TRBJ2-7,once
TGTGCCACCAGCCAGGCCGGGGAGCTGTTTTTT,CATSQAGELFF,-,TRBV24-1,TRBJ2-2,many
TGTGCCAGCAGCTCCCGACAGGGGACAAACATTCAGTACTTC,CASSSRQGTNIQYF,TRBD1,TRBV7-9,TRBJ2-4,-
TGCGCCAGCAGCTTGGAAGCTAGCGAGTCCTACGAGCAGTACTTC,CASSLEASESYEQYF,-,TRBV5-1,TRBJ2-7,few
TGCGCCAGCAGTGAGGGTCATGGGGCTGGAAACACCATATATTTT,CASSEGHGAGNTIYF,-,TRBV10-2,TRBJ1-3,few